This note documents a single T cell receptor (beta chain) sequence. Germline CDR1 LNHDA, CDR2 SQIVND (reference sequence). This CDR3 spans 17 amino acids. V was clipped by 7 bases and J by 4 bases, with 23 bases between them. Assay: immunoSEQ multiplex PCR; the TCRdb copy retains only in-frame clones and omits some. Here the sample spans about 150,000 clones, more than 75% being singletons. The data stem from a study of blood T cell repertoires in COVID-19. The sequenced sample consisted of peripheral blood. This TCR derives from a woman in her sixties or seventies with COVID-19, enrolled during active disease. The genes are TRBV19 and TRBJ1-5; D is ambiguous. The CDR3 nucleotides are TGTGCCAGTAAGGTGGCAGGTGCCATCTTAGGAAATCAGCCCCAGCATTTT. Translation: CASKVAGAILGNQPQHF.